This is a list of T cell receptor beta chains from one sample in a study of regulatory T cells in long-lasting Graves disease. A single record per CDR3 protein comes from TCRdb applying MiXCR to the multiplex PCR reads. The table shows 560,000 or so distinct CDR3 sequences, with 15% to 20% occurring only once. This sample was also put to use in a study of T cells in Graves' hyperthyroidism and ophthalmopathy.

The specimen was peripheral blood mononuclear cells (PBMCs), collected at new diagnosis, from a patient treated with antithyroid drugs. The receptors were gathered from a man younger than 35 with Graves disease. Each CDR3 is given with its conserved first and last residue. D genes are given only for firm matches. Clone size appears in some rows only: once, few, many, or a class for an expanded clone.

>NA|NA|TRBJ2-5|14|TRBV20-1
TGCAGTGCTAGAGATCGGGACAACCAAGAGACCCAGTACTTC
CSARDRDNQETQYF
>TRBD1|NA|TRBJ2-6|19|TRBV4-1
TGCGCCAGCAGCCAAGTGGGGACAGAAATGATCTCTGGGGCCAACGTCCTGACTTTC
CASSQVGTEMISGANVLTF
>NA|few|TRBJ2-3|17|TRBV7-9
TGTGCCAGCAGCTTCCCGTACATGGGGGTTAGCACAGATACGCAGTATTTT
CASSFPYMGVSTDTQYF
>NA|many|TRBJ2-3|17|TRBV4-1
TGCGCCAGCAGCCAAGAGAGGGTTAGCACAAGCACAGATACGCAGTATTTT
CASSQERVSTSTDTQYF
>NA|few|TRBJ2-1|13|TRBV12-3/TRBV12-4
TGTGCCAGCAGGTGGCCGGGAGCCCATGAGCAGTTCTTC
CASRWPGAHEQFF
>NA|few|TRBJ2-6|15|TRBV29-1
TGCAGCGTTGTAGGGGGGCCCTCTGGGGCCAACGTCCTGACTTTC
CSVVGGPSGANVLTF
>NA|few|TRBJ1-2|14|TRBV6-5
TGTGCCAGCAGTTACAGATACGAATCAGATGGCTACACCTTC
CASSYRYESDGYTF
>NA|many|TRBJ2-7|17|TRBV6-2/TRBV6-3
TGTGCCAGCATTTCTACCTCGAGGAGGGAGGGACACTACGAGCAGTACTTC
CASISTSRREGHYEQYF
>NA|few|TRBJ1-2|15|TRBV19
TGTGCCAGTAGTATAGGCCGGGCAGGGAACTATGGCTACACCTTC
CASSIGRAGNYGYTF
>TRBD2|NA|TRBJ2-5|16|TRBV4-1
TGCGCCAGCAGCCAACTCGGGGGGGGAGGAGTAGAGACCCAGTACTTC
CASSQLGGGGVETQYF
>NA|many|TRBJ2-1|12|TRBV5-1
TGCGCCAGCAGCGAAGCGGAGAATGAGCAGTTCTTC
CASSEAENEQFF
>TRBD1|many|TRBJ1-4|13|TRBV6-1
TGTGCCAGCAGGCAGGGGGCGAACGAAAAACTGTTTTTT
CASRQGANEKLFF
>NA|NA|TRBJ1-5|15|TRBV6-1
TGTGCCAGCAAAGAATCCGGGAGATACGGCCAGCCCCAGCATTTT
CASKESGRYGQPQHF
>NA|many|TRBJ1-5|14|TRBV11-2
TGTGCCAGCAGCTTAGAAATGGGCAATCAGCCCCAGCATTTT
CASSLEMGNQPQHF
>NA|few|TRBJ1-2|13|TRBV12-3/TRBV12-4
TGTGCCAGCAGTTTATTCAGGGTGGGCGGCTACACCTTC
CASSLFRVGGYTF
>TRBD2|many|TRBJ2-3|18|TRBV12-3/TRBV12-4
TGTGCCAGCAGCCTCCTCACTTTAGCGGGGGGTAGCACAGATACGCAGTATTTT
CASSLLTLAGGSTDTQYF
>TRBD2|many|TRBJ2-6|17|TRBV28
TGTGCCAGCAGTTTAGGGGGGGAATTCTCTGGGGCCAACGTCCTGACTTTC
CASSLGGEFSGANVLTF
>NA|many|TRBJ2-1|13|TRBV20-1
TGCAGTGCTATTACAGGGATCTACAATGAGCAGTTCTTC
CSAITGIYNEQFF
>TRBD1|NA|TRBJ2-1|15|TRBV30
TGTGCCTGGACCTCCGGGACAGGGCCCTACAATGAGCAGTTCTTC
CAWTSGTGPYNEQFF
>NA|NA|TRBJ2-1|16|TRBV3-1
TGTGCCAGCAGCCACACCTACACCGGCCGCGGCTATGAGCAGTTCTTC
CASSHTYTGRGYEQFF
>NA|NA|TRBJ2-7|12|TRBV5-4
TGTGCCAGCAGCCTCACCAATCTCGAGCAGTACTTC
CASSLTNLEQYF
>TRBD2|few|TRBJ2-2|16|TRBV6-1
TGTGCCAGCAGCTCAAACGGGGGAGGGGTGACCGGGGAGCTGTTTTTT
CASSSNGGGVTGELFF
>TRBD2|many|TRBJ2-5|16|TRBV20-1
TGCAGTGCCGAGGAGGCGGGAGGGCCCTTCGGGGAGACCCAGTACTTC
CSAEEAGGPFGETQYF
>TRBD2|many|TRBJ2-1|18|TRBV3-1
TGTGCCAGCAGCCAAGACAGTCTTTTGGGAGGGGCCTACAATGAGCAGTTCTTC
CASSQDSLLGGAYNEQFF
>NA|few|TRBJ2-5|15|TRBV5-6
TGTGCCAGCAGCTTGGAGTCAGCGCGGTTGGAGACCCAGTACTTC
CASSLESARLETQYF
>TRBD2|NA|TRBJ2-1|14|TRBV2
TGTGCCAGCACCGGGCCAGCGGGAGGAGGTGAGCAGTTCTTC
CASTGPAGGGEQFF
>NA|NA|TRBJ2-7|15|TRBV25-1
TGTGCCAGCACCCCCAGGGCATCCTCTGTCTACGAGCAGTACTTC
CASTPRASSVYEQYF
>NA|NA|TRBJ1-2|12|TRBV20-1
TGCAGTGCTAGATCTGGGTCTTATGGCTACACCTTC
CSARSGSYGYTF
>NA|few|TRBJ2-3|18|TRBV20-1
TGCAGTGCTAGCGGTCGGGGGCCCCGGCACAAGACCACAGATACGCAGTATTTT
CSASGRGPRHKTTDTQYF
>TRBD1|NA|TRBJ2-7|14|TRBV29-1
TGCAGCGTGATCCGGGACAGGAGCTCCTACGAGCAGTACTTC
CSVIRDRSSYEQYF
>NA|few|TRBJ1-5|15|TRBV9
TGTGCCAGCAGCGTGGGAGGGGTCCCCAATCAGCCCCAGCATTTT
CASSVGGVPNQPQHF
>NA|NA|TRBJ2-1|17|TRBV7-9
TGTGCCAGCAGCTTAGTCGGATCGGGCTGGGGTTCTGTGGAGCAGTTCTTC
CASSLVGSGWGSVEQFF
>TRBD1|NA|TRBJ1-1|15|TRBV7-3
TGTGCCAGCAGCCCCCAGCGGGACAGGGGCCCTGAAGCTTTCTTT
CASSPQRDRGPEAFF